Listed here are 30 T cell receptor beta chains from one sample, sequenced in a study of shared clonotypes between healthy human individuals. The assay was immunoSEQ multiplex PCR, and TCRdb's table has in-frame clones only and misses some. This table has roughly 2,300,000 clones, about 90% appearing once. Specimen: naive CD4+ T cells from PBMCs. This sample's subset: CD45RA+ positively selected. The origin of the receptors is a man between 18 and 29 years old in good health. Some clones in this sample may be carry-over from other donors' samples.

V usage is TRBV6-1 and J usage is TRBJ2-4; 10 nucleotides agree with TRBD1. This CDR3 spans 18 amino acids. After removal of 4 bases from V and 1 base from J, the junction contained 10 bases not matched to a gene. Germline V lookup: CDR1 MNHNS, CDR2 SASEGT. The DNA of the CDR3 is TGTGCCAGCAGTGCCCGGGACAGGGGATTAGGGGCCAAAAACATTCAGTACTTC. It translates to CASSARDRGLGAKNIQYF.

About this clone: The sample holds other DNA sequences that translate to the same CDR3. V gene TRBV4-2 combines with J gene TRBJ1-4; D not resolved. The CDR3 runs 11 residues. Deletions cut 3 bases from V and 7 bases from J, with 3 bases between. CDR1 and CDR2 (germline): LGHNA, YNFKEQ. The CDR3 sequence is CASSQTEKLFF. In DNA form, the CDR3 reads TGTGCCAGCAGCCAGACTGAAAAACTGTTTTTT.

A word on this clone: Different DNA sequences within this sample yield the same CDR3. The chain employs TRBV18 and TRBJ1-2; D is perhaps TRBD1 (5 bases). The V gene lost 2 bases and the J gene lost 5 bases, with 6 bases spanning the gap. CDR3 length: 12 residues. CDR1 and CDR2 (germline): KGHSH, LQKENI. The CDR3 spells CASSPSGYGYTF. The CDR3 DNA is TGTGCCAGCTCACCATCAGGGTATGGCTACACCTTC.

J is TRBJ2-7 and V is TRBV7-8; TRBD1 agrees at 12 bases. The CDR3 totals 17 residues. Germline CDR1 and CDR2: SGHVS and FQNEAQ. Trimming took 6 bases from V and 4 from J; bases not matched to a gene: 13. The DNA of the CDR3 is TGTGCCAGCAGACCTACCGGGGGGACAGGGGGCGGATACGAGCAGTACTTC. It codes for CASRPTGGTGGGYEQYF.

This clone was recorded once. V gene TRBV9 combines with J gene TRBJ1-1, with D tentatively TRBD1 (5 bases). Germline CDR1 SGDLS, CDR2 YYNGEE. The CDR3 is 15 amino acids. Trimming stripped 4 bases from V and 3 bases from J, with 16 bases between. CDR3 sequence: CASSPRGGVDTEAFF. The DNA for the CDR3 is TGTGCCAGCAGCCCCCGTGGGGGGGTCGACACTGAAGCTTTCTTT.

CDR3 loop: CASSSGPPWGNYNEQFF. The CDR3 DNA is TGCGCCAGCAGCTCGGGGCCCCCCTGGGGGAACTACAATGAGCAGTTCTTC. The chain carries TRBV5-1 and TRBJ2-1; either TRBD1 or TRBD2 may fit D (5 bases each). This CDR3 spans 17 amino acids. The germline CDR1 and CDR2 sequences are SGHRS and YFSETQ. The V end lost 3 bases, the J end lost 3 bases, and 19 bases lay between the germline ends.

This chain joins TRBV19 and TRBJ1-1; 7 bases fit TRBD1. Germline assignment: CDR1 LNHDA and CDR2 SQIVND (reference sequence). The CDR3 consists of 20 residues. V shed 4 bases and J 3 bases; nucleotides not matched to a gene: 23. The CDR3 coding sequence is TGTGCCAGTAGTAATACTTTTTATGGCAGGGGGGAAAGGTCGGACACTGAAGCTTTCTTT. It specifies CASSNTFYGRGERSDTEAFF.

Regarding this clone: This CDR3 is also generated by other DNA sequences in the sample. The genes are TRBV18 and TRBJ2-7, with TRBD2 as a possible D gene (6 bases). The CDR3 sequence is 13 residues long. V was trimmed by 0 bases and J by 4 bases, leaving 7 bases between them. Germline V gene sequence: CDR1 KGHSH, CDR2 LQKENI. The CDR3 reads CASSPPGGYEQYF. The DNA of the CDR3 is TGTGCCAGCTCACCACCCGGAGGGTACGAGCAGTACTTC.

The chain joins TRBV19 to TRBJ2-5; 12 bases are shared with TRBD2. The CDR3 extends over 16 amino acids. The germline gives CDR1 LNHDA, CDR2 SQIVND (reference sequence). After removal of 3 bases from V and 5 bases from J, the junction contained 7 bases not matched to a gene. For the CDR3, the DNA is TGTGCCAGTAGTATGACTAGCGGGAGAGTTCGTGAGACCCAGTACTTC. This encodes CASSMTSGRVRETQYF. Based on the CDR3 plus reference TRBV19 and TRBJ2-5, the full variable domain is DGGITQSPKYLFRKEGQNVTLSCEQNLNHDAMYWYRQDPGQGLRLIYYSQIVNDFQKGDIAEGYSVSREKKESFPLTVTSAQKNPTAFYLCASSMTSGRVRETQYFGPGTRLLVL.

This chain links TRBV7-9 with TRBJ2-7, with D unresolved. V was cut by 2 bases and J by 1 base, with 9 bases left in between. The CDR3 is 14 amino acids. CDR1 is SEHNR and CDR2 is FQNEAQ in the germline V gene (reference sequence). Here the CDR3 reads CASSLRSGSYEQYF. The CDR3 DNA is TGTGCCAGCAGCTTACGATCCGGATCCTACGAGCAGTACTTC.

Here the CDR3 DNA reads TGCGCCAGCAGCCGGGCTAAGGCCCGGGATGAAAAACTGTTTTTT. Protein: CASSRAKARDEKLFF. This chain links TRBV4-1 with TRBJ1-4; D is undetermined. From germline, CDR1 is MGHRA and CDR2 YSYEKL. This CDR3 is built from 15 residues. Trimming cost V 4 bases and J 6 bases, with 15 bases left between them.

This clone has just one count. The V and J genes are TRBV9 and TRBJ2-7, with TRBD2 matching over 13 bases. CDR1 is SGDLS, CDR2 YYNGEE, per germline. Trimming cost V 0 bases and J 5 bases; bases outside gene matches: 8. The CDR3 is made up of 17 amino acids. DNA for the CDR3: TGTGCCAGCAGCGTAGATACCACTGGACTAGCGGGAGACGAGCAGTACTTC. Residues: CASSVDTTGLAGDEQYF.

With respect to this clone: Other DNA sequences in the same sample also yield this CDR3. CDR3 region: CASSIGGSGYTF. As DNA, the CDR3 is TGTGCCAGTAGTATAGGCGGCAGTGGCTACACCTTC. The V gene is TRBV19, the J gene TRBJ1-2; D unclear. Germline loops: CDR1 LNHDA, CDR2 SQIVND (reference sequence). Trimming pared 1 base from V and 7 bases from J, leaving 7 bases between. The length of the CDR3 is 12 residues.

V and J are TRBV6-1 and TRBJ1-1; maybe TRBD1 (5 bases). The CDR3 consists of 13 residues. Germline loops: CDR1 MNHNS, CDR2 SASEGT. V lost 6 bases and J lost 1, with 9 bases in between. This chain's CDR3 is CASRGDWNTEAFF. CDR3 DNA sequence: TGTGCCAGCAGAGGGGACTGGAACACTGAAGCTTTCTTT.

The chain combines TRBV27 with TRBJ2-7; TRBD2 might be the D (6 bases). The germline CDR1 and CDR2 sequences are MNHEY and SMNVEV (reference sequence). Trimming took 0 bases from V and 2 from J, leaving 14 bases between them. The CDR3 runs 16 residues. The CDR3 region is CASSLSLSSEPYEQYF. CDR3 in DNA: TGTGCCAGCAGTTTATCTCTCTCTAGCGAACCCTACGAGCAGTACTTC.

The rearrangement links TRBV18 to TRBJ2-7; 14 nucleotides match TRBD2. CDR1 KGHSH and CDR2 LQKENI come from the germline V gene. The ends lost 5 bases at V and 4 bases at J; junction bases unmatched: 7. The CDR3 covers 16 residues. The CDR3 DNA sequence: TGTGCCAGCTCATCGGGACTAGCGGGAGTCTCGTACGAGCAGTACTTC. It encodes CASSSGLAGVSYEQYF.

V usage is TRBV6-1 and J usage is TRBJ1-2; TRBD1 agrees at 8 bases. This CDR3 comprises 14 residues. The trim removed 2 bases at V and 8 bases at J, leaving 7 bases unmatched. Germline assignment: CDR1 MNHNS and CDR2 SASEGT. The CDR3 bases are TGTGCCAGCAGTGAACGGACAGGGCTGCGCGGCTACACCTTC. It codes for CASSERTGLRGYTF.

The rearrangement joins TRBV11-2 to TRBJ2-2, with TRBD1 matching over 9 bases. This CDR3 is 15 amino acids long. V shed 5 bases and J 5 bases; nucleotides not matched to a gene: 6. Germline-derived CDR1 and CDR2 are SGHAT and FQNNGV. CDR3 nucleotides: TGTGCCAGCAGCACCCGGACAGGGGTAACCGGGGAGCTGTTTTTT. This sequence encodes CASSTRTGVTGELFF.

V gene TRBV28 combines with J gene TRBJ1-5; 8 nucleotides align to TRBD1. V trimming: 5 bases; J trimming: 11 bases; junction bases outside the gene matches: 11. In germline, CDR1 is MDHEN, CDR2 SYDVKM. The CDR3 length is 14 residues. CDR3 coding DNA: TGTGCCAGCAGTCTCGGGACAGGACCGTGGGCCCAGCATTTT. Amino acids: CASSLGTGPWAQHF.

The chain has TRBV5-6 and TRBJ2-7, with 7 bases matching TRBD2. V shed 4 bases, J shed 3 bases, and the junction held 10 bases outside the gene matches. The germline V gene encodes CDR1 SGHDT and CDR2 YYEEEE. The CDR3 is 15 residues long. The DNA for the CDR3 is TGTGCCAGCAGCCACATCACTTCGGGGGGCTACGAGCAGTACTTC. It codes for CASSHITSGGYEQYF.

The CDR3 DNA reads as TGTGCCAGCAGCCCAACGGGAGGACGCTCCTACAATGAGCAGTTCTTC. Translated, it gives CASSPTGGRSYNEQFF. The V gene is TRBV5-6, the J gene TRBJ2-1; 7 bases align to TRBD2. The junction had 7 bases not matched to a gene; V was cut back by 4 bases and J by 0 bases. The CDR3 covers 16 residues. Germline V gives CDR1 SGHDT, CDR2 YYEEEE.

V is TRBV7-9 and J is TRBJ1-4; tentatively, D is TRBD1 (5 bases). The CDR3 covers 18 residues. Germline lookup yields CDR1 SEHNR and CDR2 FQNEAQ (reference sequence). V was clipped by 3 bases and J by 0 bases, with 17 bases between them. CDR3 in DNA: TGTGCCAGCAGCTTTCAAACAGGTCTTGCTGCAACTAATGAAAAACTGTTTTTT. Its protein is CASSFQTGLAATNEKLFF.

The rearrangement links TRBV4-1 to TRBJ2-3; D is perhaps TRBD1 (6 bases). Germline CDR1 and CDR2: MGHRA and YSYEKL. V gave up 4 bases and J gave up 3 bases, with 26 bases separating them. This CDR3 has 19 residues. CDR3 DNA: TGCGCCAGCAGCCGGCGCCCCTTGGGTGGACAGCTAGCAACAGATACGCAGTATTTT. This translates into CASSRRPLGGQLATDTQYF.

The chain carries TRBV9 and TRBJ2-7; TRBD2 matches at 11 bases. The CDR3 covers 17 residues. V lost 2 bases and J lost 5; bases outside the gene matches: 12. Germline-derived CDR1 and CDR2 are SGDLS and YYNGEE. The CDR3 coding sequence is TGTGCCAGCAGCGTTGGAACTAGCGGGAGTTTCCTGCACGAGCAGTACTTC. Its protein product is CASSVGTSGSFLHEQYF.

The genes are TRBV2 and TRBJ1-2; 9 positions agree with TRBD1. Germline CDR1 reads SNHLY; CDR2 reads FYNNEI. CDR3 size: 14 residues. V was clipped by 6 bases and J by 4 bases; unmatched bases: 6. CDR3 loop: CASRETGGVYGYTF. For the CDR3, the DNA is TGTGCCAGCAGGGAGACAGGGGGGGTCTATGGCTACACCTTC.

This clone appeared once. The chain has TRBV11-2 and TRBJ2-7, with 8 bases matching TRBD2. Trimming took 4 bases from V and 0 from J; bases not matched to a gene: 5. The CDR3 has 15 residues. Germline V gene sequence: CDR1 SGHAT, CDR2 FQNNGV. The CDR3 here is CASSWGGTSSYEQYF. The CDR3 DNA is TGTGCCAGCAGCTGGGGGGGGACTAGCTCCTACGAGCAGTACTTC.

The genes are TRBV25-1 and TRBJ1-3; TRBD1 might be the D (5 bases). V was clipped by 2 bases and J by 4 bases, with 9 bases between them. CDR3 size: 14 residues. Looked up from germline, CDR1 is MGHDK and CDR2 is SYGVNS. CDR3 region: CASSETAGGNTIYF. In nucleotides, the CDR3 is TGTGCCAGCAGTGAAACCGCAGGGGGAAACACCATATATTTT.

The rearrangement joins TRBV6-1 to TRBJ2-7; 7 positions agree with TRBD1. Germline loops: CDR1 MNHNS, CDR2 SASEGT. After removal of 6 bases from V and 2 bases from J, the junction contained 10 bases not matched to a gene. This CDR3 has 15 residues. The CDR3 DNA follows: TGTGCCAGCAGCGCACTTTCGGACAGGACCTACGAGCAGTACTTC. This sequence encodes CASSALSDRTYEQYF.

This rearrangement joins TRBV19 to TRBJ1-5; D is uncertain. Looked up from germline, CDR1 is LNHDA and CDR2 is SQIVND (reference sequence). Trimming shortened V by 0 bases and J by 10 bases, and 7 bases separated the two germline ends. The CDR3 runs to 12 residues. CDR3: CASSIDGRPQHF. CDR3 nucleotides: TGTGCCAGTAGTATAGATGGACGACCCCAGCATTTT.

The gene calls are TRBV10-1 and TRBJ2-2; 9 bases are shared with TRBD1. V lost 3 bases and J lost 6; bases outside the gene matches: 11. CDR3 length: 17 residues. Germline V CDR1 and CDR2: WNHNN, SYGVQD (reference sequence). The CDR3 loop is CASSDIQGAPRPGELFF. Here the CDR3 DNA reads TGCGCCAGCAGTGACATACAGGGGGCCCCAAGGCCCGGGGAGCTGTTTTTT.